This T cell receptor (beta chain) was recovered during a study of blood T cell repertoires in COVID-19. Sequenced by immunoSEQ multiplex PCR; TCRdb stores in-frame clones only, minus some. The sample contains about 97,000 clones, 75% to 95% of which appear only once. Germline CDR1 SGDLS, CDR2 YYNGEE. The CDR3 has 15 amino acids. V dropped 0 bases and J dropped 5 bases, with 11 bases sitting between them. Sequencing input: peripheral blood. The chain carries TRBV9 and TRBJ2-2, with a weak D call TRBD2 (6 bases). The sequence was collected from a man between 18 and 35 years old with acute or convalescent COVID-19. The CDR3 loop reads CASSVGLAVTGELFF. Here the CDR3 DNA reads TGTGCCAGCAGCGTAGGGTTAGCGGTTACCGGGGAGCTGTTTTTT.